This TCR beta chain was captured by sequencing in a study of OX40 agonist ivuxolimab in advanced cancers. On the study more broadly: People in dose escalation had one of these cancers: hepatocellular carcinoma, melanoma, renal cell or head and neck cancer. Study-level points and caveats: Clonal expansion from baseline to week 6 occurred in both CD4+ and CD8+ T cells.

About this clone: Its specificity is not known.

From germline, CDR1 is SNHLY and CDR2 FYNNEI. Trimming took 8 bases from V and 3 from J, leaving 14 bases between them. CDR3 size: 14 residues. On cycle 4 day 1 and cycle 7 day 1, as well as at baseline, blood was sampled. Profiled with immunoSEQ multiplex PCR; TCRdb holds only in-frame clones, not every one. Altogether 90,000 to 100,000 clones are present, 70% to 90% being singletons, with the ten largest covering around 0.8%. The sequencing used CD4+ or CD8+ T cells sorted from blood, collected in a trial of the OX40 agonist ivuxolimab. The chain recombines TRBV2 with TRBJ1-5, with TRBD1 as a possible D gene (6 bases). This receptor was taken from an adult with an advanced solid tumor such as melanoma, head and neck, liver or kidney cancer. DNA for the CDR3: TGTGCCAGCGGGGAGGACAGCAACAATCAGCCCCAGCATTTT. This codes for CASGEDSNNQPQHF.